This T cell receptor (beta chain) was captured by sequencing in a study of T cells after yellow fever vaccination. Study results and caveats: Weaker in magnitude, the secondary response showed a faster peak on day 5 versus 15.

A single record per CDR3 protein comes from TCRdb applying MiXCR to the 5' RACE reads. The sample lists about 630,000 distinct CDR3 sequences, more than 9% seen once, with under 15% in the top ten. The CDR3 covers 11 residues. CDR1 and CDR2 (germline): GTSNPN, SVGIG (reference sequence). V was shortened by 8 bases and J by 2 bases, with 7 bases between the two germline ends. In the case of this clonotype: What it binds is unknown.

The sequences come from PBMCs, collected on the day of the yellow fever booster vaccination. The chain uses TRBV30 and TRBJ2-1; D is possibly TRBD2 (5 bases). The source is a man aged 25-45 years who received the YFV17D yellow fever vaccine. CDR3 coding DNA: TGTGCCCGGGGAACCTACAATGAGCAGTTCTTC. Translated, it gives CARGTYNEQFF.